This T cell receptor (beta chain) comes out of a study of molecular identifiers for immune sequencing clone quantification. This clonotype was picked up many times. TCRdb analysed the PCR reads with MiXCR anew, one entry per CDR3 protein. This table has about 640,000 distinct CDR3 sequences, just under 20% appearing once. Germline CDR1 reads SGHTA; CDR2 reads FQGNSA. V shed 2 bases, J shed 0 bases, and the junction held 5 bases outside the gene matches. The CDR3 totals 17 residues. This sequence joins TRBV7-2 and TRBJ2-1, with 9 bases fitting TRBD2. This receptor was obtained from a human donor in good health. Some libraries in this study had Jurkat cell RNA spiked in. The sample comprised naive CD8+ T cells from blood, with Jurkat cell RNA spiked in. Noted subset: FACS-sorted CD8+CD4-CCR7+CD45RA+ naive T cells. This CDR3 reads CASSLSAGGVSYNEQFF. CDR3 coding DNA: TGTGCCAGCAGCTTATCAGCGGGAGGAGTCTCCTACAATGAGCAGTTCTTC.